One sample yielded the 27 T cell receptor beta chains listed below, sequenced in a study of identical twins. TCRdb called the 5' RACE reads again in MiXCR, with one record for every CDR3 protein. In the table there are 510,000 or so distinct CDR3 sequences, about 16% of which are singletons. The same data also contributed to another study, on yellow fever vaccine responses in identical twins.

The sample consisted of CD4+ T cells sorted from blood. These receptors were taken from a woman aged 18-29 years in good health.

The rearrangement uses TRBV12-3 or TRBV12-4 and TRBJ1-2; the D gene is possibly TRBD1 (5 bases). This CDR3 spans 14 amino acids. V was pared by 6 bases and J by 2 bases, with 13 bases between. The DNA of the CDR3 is TGTGCCAGCAGACCAGGGAGTGGAAACTATGGCTACACCTTC. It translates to CASRPGSGNYGYTF.

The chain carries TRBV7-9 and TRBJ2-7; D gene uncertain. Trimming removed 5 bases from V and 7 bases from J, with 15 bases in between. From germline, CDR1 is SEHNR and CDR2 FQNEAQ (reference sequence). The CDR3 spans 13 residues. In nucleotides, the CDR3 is TGTGCCAGCAGCCCAACTACTTTTTGGGAGCAGTACTTC. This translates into CASSPTTFWEQYF.

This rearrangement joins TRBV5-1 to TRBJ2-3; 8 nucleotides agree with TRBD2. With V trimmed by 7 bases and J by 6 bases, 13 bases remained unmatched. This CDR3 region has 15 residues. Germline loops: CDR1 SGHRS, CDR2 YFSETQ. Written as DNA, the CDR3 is TGCGCCAGCGCTAAAGCGGGAGAAACGGGTGATACGCAGTATTTT. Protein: CASAKAGETGDTQYF.

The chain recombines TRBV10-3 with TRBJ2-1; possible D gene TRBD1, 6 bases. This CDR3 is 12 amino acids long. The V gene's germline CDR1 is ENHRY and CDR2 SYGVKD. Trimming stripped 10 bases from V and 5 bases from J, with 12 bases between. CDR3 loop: CAKKGQNNEQFF. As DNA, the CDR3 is TGTGCCAAAAAGGGACAAAACAATGAGCAGTTCTTC.

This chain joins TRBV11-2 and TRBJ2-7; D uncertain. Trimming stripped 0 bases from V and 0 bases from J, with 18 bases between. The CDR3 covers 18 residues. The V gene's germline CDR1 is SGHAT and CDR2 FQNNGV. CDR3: CASSLDLRNSRSSYEQYF. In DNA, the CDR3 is TGTGCCAGCAGCTTAGATCTCAGGAATAGCAGAAGCTCCTACGAGCAGTACTTC.

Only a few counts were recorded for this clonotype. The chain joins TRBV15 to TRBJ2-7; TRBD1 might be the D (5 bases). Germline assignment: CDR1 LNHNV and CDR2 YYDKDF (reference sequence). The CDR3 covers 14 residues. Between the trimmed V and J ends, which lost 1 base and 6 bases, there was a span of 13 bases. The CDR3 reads CATSRVDSLGEQYV. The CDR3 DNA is TGTGCCACCAGCAGAGTTGACAGTTTAGGCGAGCAGTACGTC.

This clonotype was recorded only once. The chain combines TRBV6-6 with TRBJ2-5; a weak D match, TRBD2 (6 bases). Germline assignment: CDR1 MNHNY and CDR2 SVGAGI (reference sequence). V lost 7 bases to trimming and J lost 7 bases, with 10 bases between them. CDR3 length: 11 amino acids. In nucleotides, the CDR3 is TGTGCCAGCACCGCCGGGGGGACCCAGTACTTC. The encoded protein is CASTAGGTQYF.

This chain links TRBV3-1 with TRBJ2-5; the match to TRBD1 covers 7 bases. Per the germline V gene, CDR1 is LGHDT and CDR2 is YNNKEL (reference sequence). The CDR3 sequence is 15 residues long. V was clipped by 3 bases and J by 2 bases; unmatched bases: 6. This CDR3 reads CASSHPPGQQETQYF. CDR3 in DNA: TGTGCCAGCAGCCACCCCCCGGGACAGCAAGAGACCCAGTACTTC.

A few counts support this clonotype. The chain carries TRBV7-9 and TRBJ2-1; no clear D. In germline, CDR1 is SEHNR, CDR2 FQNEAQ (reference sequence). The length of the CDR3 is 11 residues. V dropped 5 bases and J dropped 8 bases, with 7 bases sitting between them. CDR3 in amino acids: CASSQRDEQFF. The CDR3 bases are TGTGCCAGCAGCCAAAGGGATGAGCAGTTCTTC.

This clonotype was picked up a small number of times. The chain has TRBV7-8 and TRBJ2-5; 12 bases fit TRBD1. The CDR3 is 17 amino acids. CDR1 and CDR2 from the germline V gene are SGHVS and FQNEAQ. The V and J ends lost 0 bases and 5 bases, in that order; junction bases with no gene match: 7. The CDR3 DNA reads TGTGCCAGCAGCTTAGCGCGTGGGACAGGGGGCTGGGAGACCCAGTACTTC. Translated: CASSLARGTGGWETQYF.

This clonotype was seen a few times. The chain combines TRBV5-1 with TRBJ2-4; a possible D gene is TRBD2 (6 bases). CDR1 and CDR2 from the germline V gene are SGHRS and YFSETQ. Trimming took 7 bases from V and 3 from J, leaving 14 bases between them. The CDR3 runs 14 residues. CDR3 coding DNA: TGCGCCAGCGACGGGACGGGGGACAAAAACATTCAGTACTTC. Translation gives CASDGTGDKNIQYF.

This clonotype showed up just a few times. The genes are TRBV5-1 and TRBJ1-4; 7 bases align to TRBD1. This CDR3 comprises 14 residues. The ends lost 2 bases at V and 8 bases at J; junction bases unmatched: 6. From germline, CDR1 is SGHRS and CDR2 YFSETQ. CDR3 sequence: CASSFVQGDEKLFF. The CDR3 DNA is TGCGCCAGCAGCTTTGTGCAGGGGGACGAAAAACTGTTTTTT.

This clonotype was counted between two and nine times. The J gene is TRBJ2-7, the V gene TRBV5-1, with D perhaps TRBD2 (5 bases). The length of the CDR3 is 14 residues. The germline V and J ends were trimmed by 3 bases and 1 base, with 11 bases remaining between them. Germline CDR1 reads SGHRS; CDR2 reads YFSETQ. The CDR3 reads CASSWSSGSYEQYF. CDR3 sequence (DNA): TGCGCCAGCAGCTGGTCGAGCGGATCCTACGAGCAGTACTTC.

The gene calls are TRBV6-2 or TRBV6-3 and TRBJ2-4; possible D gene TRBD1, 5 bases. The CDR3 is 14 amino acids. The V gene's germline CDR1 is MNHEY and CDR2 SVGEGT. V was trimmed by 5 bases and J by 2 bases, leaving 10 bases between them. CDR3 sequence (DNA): TGTGCCAGCAGTCAGGGATTTTCCAAAAACATTCAGTACTTC. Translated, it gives CASSQGFSKNIQYF.

In DNA form, the CDR3 reads TGTGCCAGCAGTGTGCCACACAATGAGCAGTTCTTC. Protein: CASSVPHNEQFF. The rearrangement joins TRBV6-1 to TRBJ2-1; D is uncertain. The CDR3 runs to 12 residues. The germline CDR1 and CDR2 sequences are MNHNS and SASEGT. Trimming stripped 4 bases from V and 5 bases from J, with 6 bases between.

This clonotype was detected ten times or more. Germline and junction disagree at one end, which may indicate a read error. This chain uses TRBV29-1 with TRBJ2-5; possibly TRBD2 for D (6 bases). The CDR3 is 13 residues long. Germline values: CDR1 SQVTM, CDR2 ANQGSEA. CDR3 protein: CSVDRGGVEAQYF. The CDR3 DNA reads TGCAGCGTTGATCGGGGCGGGGTAGAGGCCCAGTACTTC.

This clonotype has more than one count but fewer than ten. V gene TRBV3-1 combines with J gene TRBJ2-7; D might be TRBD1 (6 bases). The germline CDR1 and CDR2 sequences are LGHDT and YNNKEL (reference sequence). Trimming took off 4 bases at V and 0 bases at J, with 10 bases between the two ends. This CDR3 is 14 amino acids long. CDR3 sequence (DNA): TGTGCCAGCAGCCCCCGACAGGCCTCCTACGAGCAGTACGTC. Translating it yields CASSPRQASYEQYV.

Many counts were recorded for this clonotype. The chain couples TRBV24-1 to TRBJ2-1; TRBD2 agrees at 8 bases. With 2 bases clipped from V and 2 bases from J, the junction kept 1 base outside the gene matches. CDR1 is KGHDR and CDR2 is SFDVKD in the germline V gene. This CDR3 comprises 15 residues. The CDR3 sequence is CATSDSGGPYNEQFF. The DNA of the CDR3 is TGTGCCACCAGTGATTCGGGGGGGCCCTACAATGAGCAGTTCTTC.

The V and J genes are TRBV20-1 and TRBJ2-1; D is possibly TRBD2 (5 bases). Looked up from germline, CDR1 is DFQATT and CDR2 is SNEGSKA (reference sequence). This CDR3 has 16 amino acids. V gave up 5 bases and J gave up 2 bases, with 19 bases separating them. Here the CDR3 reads CSAERRGDLAYNEQFF. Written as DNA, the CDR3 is TGCAGTGCTGAGCGCCGGGGAGACTTAGCCTACAATGAGCAGTTCTTC.

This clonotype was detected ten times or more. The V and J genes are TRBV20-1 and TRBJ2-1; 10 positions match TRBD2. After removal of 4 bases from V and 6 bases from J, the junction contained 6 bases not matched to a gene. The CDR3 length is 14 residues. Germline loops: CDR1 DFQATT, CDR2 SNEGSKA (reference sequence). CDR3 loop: CSATTLAGRNEQFF. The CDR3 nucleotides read TGCAGTGCTACCACACTAGCGGGACGCAATGAGCAGTTCTTC.

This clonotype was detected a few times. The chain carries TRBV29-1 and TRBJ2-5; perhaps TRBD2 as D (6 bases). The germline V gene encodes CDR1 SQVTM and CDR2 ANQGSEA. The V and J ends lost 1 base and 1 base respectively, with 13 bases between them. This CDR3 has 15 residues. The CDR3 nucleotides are TGCAGCGTTGAAGCTCGCGGGACGACCCAAGAGACCCAGTACTTC. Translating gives CSVEARGTTQETQYF.

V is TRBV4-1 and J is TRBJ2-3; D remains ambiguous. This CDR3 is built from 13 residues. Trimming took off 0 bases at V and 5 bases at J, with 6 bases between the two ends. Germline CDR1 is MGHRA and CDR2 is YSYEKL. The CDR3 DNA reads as TGCGCCAGCAGCCAAGATCCGGGAGATACGCAGTATTTT. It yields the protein CASSQDPGDTQYF.

The chain's CDR3 is CASSRPGSGIGNEQFF. CDR3 in DNA: TGTGCCAGCAGCCGTCCGGGGTCAGGGATCGGCAATGAGCAGTTCTTC. The rearrangement links TRBV3-1 to TRBJ2-1; the D call may be TRBD1 or TRBD2 (5 bases each). The germline V gene has CDR1 LGHDT and CDR2 YNNKEL (reference sequence). V gave up 4 bases and J gave up 6 bases, with 19 bases separating them. This CDR3 has 16 residues.

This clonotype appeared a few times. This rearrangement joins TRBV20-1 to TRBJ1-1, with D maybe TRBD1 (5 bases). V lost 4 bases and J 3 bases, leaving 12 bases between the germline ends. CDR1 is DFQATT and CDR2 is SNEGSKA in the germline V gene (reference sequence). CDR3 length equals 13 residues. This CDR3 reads CSATKGADTEAFF. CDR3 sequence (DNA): TGCAGTGCTACTAAAGGGGCCGACACTGAAGCTTTCTTT.

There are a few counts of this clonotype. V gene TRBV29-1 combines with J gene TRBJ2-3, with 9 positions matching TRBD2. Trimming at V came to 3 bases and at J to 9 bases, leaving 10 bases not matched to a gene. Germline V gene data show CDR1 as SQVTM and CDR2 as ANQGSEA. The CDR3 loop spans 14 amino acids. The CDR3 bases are TGCAGCGTTGATGCGGGGGGGGATGGAGTCACGCAGTATTTT. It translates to CSVDAGGDGVTQYF.

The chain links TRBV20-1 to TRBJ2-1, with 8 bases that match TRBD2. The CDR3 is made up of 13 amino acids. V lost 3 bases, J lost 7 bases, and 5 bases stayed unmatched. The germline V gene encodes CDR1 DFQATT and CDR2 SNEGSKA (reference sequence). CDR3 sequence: CSASGGAKNEQFF. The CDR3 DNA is TGCAGTGCTAGCGGGGGGGCAAAAAATGAGCAGTTCTTC.

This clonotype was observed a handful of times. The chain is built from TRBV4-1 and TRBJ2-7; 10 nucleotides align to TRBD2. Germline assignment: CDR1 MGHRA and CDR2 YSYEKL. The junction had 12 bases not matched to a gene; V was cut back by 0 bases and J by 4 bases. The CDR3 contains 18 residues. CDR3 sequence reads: CASSQDPNFLAGVYEQYF. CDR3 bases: TGCGCCAGCAGCCAAGATCCGAATTTCCTAGCGGGAGTATACGAGCAGTACTTC.